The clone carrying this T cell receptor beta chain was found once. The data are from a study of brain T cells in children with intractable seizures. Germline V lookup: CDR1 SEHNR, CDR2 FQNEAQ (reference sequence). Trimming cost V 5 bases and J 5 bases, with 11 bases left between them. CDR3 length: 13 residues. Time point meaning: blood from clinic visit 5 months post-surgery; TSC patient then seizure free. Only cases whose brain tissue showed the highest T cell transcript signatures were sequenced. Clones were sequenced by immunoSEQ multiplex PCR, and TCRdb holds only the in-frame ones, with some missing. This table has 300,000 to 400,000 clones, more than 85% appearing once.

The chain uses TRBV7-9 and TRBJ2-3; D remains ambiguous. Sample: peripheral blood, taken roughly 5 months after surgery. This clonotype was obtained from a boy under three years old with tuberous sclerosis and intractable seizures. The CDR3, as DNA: TGTGCCAGCAGCCACCCATATCTAGATACGCAGTATTTT. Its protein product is CASSHPYLDTQYF.